The rows below give T cell receptor beta chains drawn from one sample of a study of T cells in narcolepsy. Using immunoSEQ multiplex PCR, the repertoire was profiled, and TCRdb retains in-frame clones only, with some absent. The sample holds about 40,000 clones, roughly 88% seen once. Sequencing was carried out using CD45RA- memory CD4+ T cells from PBMCs. Every receptor here comes from a human donor with narcolepsy. CDR3s include the opening cysteine and the closing phenylalanine or tryptophan. The D gene is left open where the match is weak. Clone size is shown for a subset of rows, as once, few, many or a class of expanded clone.

size: -
D: -
V: TRBV20-1
J: TRBJ2-3
DNA: TGCAGTGCTACCCTCACAGATACGCAGTATTTT
CDR3: CSATLTDTQYF

size: -
D: TRBD1
V: TRBV14
J: TRBJ1-1
DNA: TGTGCCAGCAGCCGGACAGGGGTATACACTGAAGCTTTCTTT
CDR3: CASSRTGVYTEAFF

size: -
D: -
V: TRBV9
J: TRBJ2-7
DNA: TGTGCCAGCAGCGTAGGAGGGGGGGAGCAGTACTTC
CDR3: CASSVGGGEQYF

size: -
D: -
V: TRBV19
J: TRBJ1-3
DNA: TGTGCCAGTAGTTCGGACAGCCTCTCTGGAAACACCATATATTTT
CDR3: CASSSDSLSGNTIYF

size: few
D: -
V: TRBV7-9
J: TRBJ2-7
DNA: TGTGCCAGCAGCTTAGAGAACACCTACGAGCAGTACTTC
CDR3: CASSLENTYEQYF

size: -
D: -
V: TRBV5-1
J: TRBJ2-5
DNA: TGCGCCAGCAGCTTTAATAGCGGACAAGAGACCCAGTACTTC
CDR3: CASSFNSGQETQYF

size: -
D: -
V: TRBV19
J: TRBJ2-5
DNA: TGTGCCAGTAGTAGCACAGGGAGTCGGGAGACCCAGTACTTC
CDR3: CASSSTGSRETQYF

size: -
D: -
V: TRBV4-2
J: TRBJ1-2
DNA: TGTGCCAGCAGCCAGGCCCGTGGGGCGGAGGATGGCTACACCTTC
CDR3: CASSQARGAEDGYTF

size: -
D: -
V: TRBV5-1
J: TRBJ1-1
DNA: TGCGCCAGCAGCTTACAGGGAGGGGACACTGAAGCTTTCTTT
CDR3: CASSLQGGDTEAFF

size: -
D: -
V: TRBV13
J: TRBJ2-7
DNA: TGTGCCAGCAGCCCTAGGGGGGGGACCTACGAGCAGTACTTC
CDR3: CASSPRGGTYEQYF